Given below is one TCR beta chain in context. TCRdb's copy holds only in-frame clones and misses some; the assay was immunoSEQ multiplex PCR. The table lists 250,000 to 300,000 clones, almost 90% of them singletons. This entry comes from a study of blood T cell repertoires in COVID-19. Study at large: Sources were T cells, B-cell-depleted T cells, or PBMCs; the material itself was cDNA or gDNA.

With V trimmed by 1 base and J by 4 bases, 7 bases remained unmatched. The CDR3 is 17 amino acids. Germline V CDR1 and CDR2: LGHDT, YNNKEL (reference sequence). What was sequenced was peripheral blood. The receptor was derived from a woman aged 25 to 45 with COVID-19, enrolled during active disease. The rearrangement links TRBV3-1 (or the pseudogene TRBV3-2) to TRBJ2-1, with TRBD2 matching 10 bases. The CDR3 sequence is CASSQGGRAGGYNEQFF. CDR3 bases: TGTGCCAGCAGCCAAGGGGGACGAGCGGGAGGGTACAATGAGCAGTTCTTC.